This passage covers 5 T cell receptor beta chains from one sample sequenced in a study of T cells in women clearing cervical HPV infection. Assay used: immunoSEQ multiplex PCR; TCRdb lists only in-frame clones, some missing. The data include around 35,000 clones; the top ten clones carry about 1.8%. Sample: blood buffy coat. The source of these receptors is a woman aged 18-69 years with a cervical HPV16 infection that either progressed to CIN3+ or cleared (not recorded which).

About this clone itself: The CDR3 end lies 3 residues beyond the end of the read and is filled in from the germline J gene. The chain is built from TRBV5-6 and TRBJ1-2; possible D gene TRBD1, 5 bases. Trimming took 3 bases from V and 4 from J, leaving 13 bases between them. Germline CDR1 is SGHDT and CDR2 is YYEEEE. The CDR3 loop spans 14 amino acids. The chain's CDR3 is CASSSTDSIYGYTF. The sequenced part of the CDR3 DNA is TGTGCCAGCAGCTCGACAGATAGTATCTATGGC.

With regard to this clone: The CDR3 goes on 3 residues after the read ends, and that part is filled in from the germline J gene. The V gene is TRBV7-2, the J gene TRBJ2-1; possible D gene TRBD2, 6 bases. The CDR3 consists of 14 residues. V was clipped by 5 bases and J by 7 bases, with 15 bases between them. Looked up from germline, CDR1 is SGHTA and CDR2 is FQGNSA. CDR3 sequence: CASSPGLRGNEQFF. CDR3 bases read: TGTGCCAGCAGCCCGGGACTCCGGGGTAATGAG.

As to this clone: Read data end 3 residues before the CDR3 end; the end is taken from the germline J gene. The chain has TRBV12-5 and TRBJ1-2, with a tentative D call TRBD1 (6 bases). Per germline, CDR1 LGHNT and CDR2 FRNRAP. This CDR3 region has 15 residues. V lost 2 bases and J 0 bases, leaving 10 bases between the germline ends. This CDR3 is CASGLRGGTNYGYTF. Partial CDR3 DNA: TGTGCTAGTGGTTTGCGGGGGGGCACTAACTATGGC.

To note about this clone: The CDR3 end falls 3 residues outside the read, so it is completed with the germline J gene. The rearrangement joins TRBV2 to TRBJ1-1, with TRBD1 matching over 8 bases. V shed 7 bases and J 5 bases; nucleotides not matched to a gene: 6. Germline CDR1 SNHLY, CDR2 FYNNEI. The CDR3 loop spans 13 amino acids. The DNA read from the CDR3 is TGTGCCAGCACGACAGGGGATGGGACTGAA. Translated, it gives CASTTGDGTE. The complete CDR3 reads CASTTGDGTEAFF. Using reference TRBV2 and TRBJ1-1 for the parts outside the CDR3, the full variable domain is EPEVTQTPSHQVTQMGQEVILRCVPISNHLYFYWYRQILGQKVEFLVSFYNNEISEKSEIFDDQFSVERPDGSNFTLKIRSTKLEDSAMYFCASTTGDGTEAFFGQGTRLTVV.

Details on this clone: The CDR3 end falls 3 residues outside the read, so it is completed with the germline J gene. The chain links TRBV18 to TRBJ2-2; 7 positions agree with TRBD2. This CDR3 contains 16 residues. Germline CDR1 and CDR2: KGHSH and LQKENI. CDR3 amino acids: CASSPPGRGEGTPLFF. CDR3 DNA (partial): TGTGCCAGCTCACCACCGGGCCGGGGGGAAGGCACACCG.